This TCR beta chain was sequenced for a study of shared clonotypes between healthy human individuals. Across the whole study: Donor composition was a couple of women and three men, aged 18 to 49.

The CDR3 is 14 residues long. Germline loops: CDR1 SEHNR, CDR2 FQNEAQ (reference sequence). The V end lost 2 bases, the J end lost 0 bases, and 7 bases lay between the germline ends. Overall study results and limits: Investigators collected only blood, and repertoires in tissues likely differ.

As for this clone: The antigen is not known.

The assay used deep level. Using immunoSEQ multiplex PCR, the repertoire was profiled, and TCRdb retains in-frame clones only, with some absent. The sample holds some 530,000 clones, around 80% seen once. V is TRBV7-9 and J is TRBJ2-5; the D is unclear. The sequence was collected from a middle-aged woman in good health. Some clones in this sample may be carry-over from other donors' samples. Sequenced material: PBMCs. The CDR3 nucleotides are TGTGCCAGCAGCTTAATGTCAGACCAAGAGACCCAGTACTTC. Its translation is CASSLMSDQETQYF. The full variable domain, with the rest looked up from reference TRBV7-9 and TRBJ2-5, is DTGVSQNPRHKITKRGQNVTFRCDPISEHNRLYWYRQTLGQGPEFLTYFQNEAQLEKSRLLSDRFSAERPKGSFSTLEIQRTEQGDSAMYLCASSLMSDQETQYFGPGTRLLVL.